This note documents a single T cell receptor beta chain sequence. Antigen unknown. The data were obtained in a study of molecular identifiers for immune sequencing clone quantification. Study-level findings and limits: Highly expanded clone sizes could end up underestimated if a barcode were shared by identical TCR molecules.

In TCRdb, the PCR reads were re-called with MiXCR into one record per CDR3 protein. The sample lists 550,000 to 750,000 distinct CDR3 sequences; less than 20% were seen once. Germline values: CDR1 SQVTM, CDR2 ANQGSEA. V was clipped by 3 bases and J by 11 bases, with 11 bases between them. The CDR3 consists of 11 residues. Between roughly 17,000 and 1,000,000 sorted cells, with 10%, 30% or 50% RNA, yielded naive CD8 libraries. Sequenced: naive CD8+ T cells from blood, with Jurkat cell RNA spiked in. Subset indicated: FACS-sorted CD8+CD4-CCR7+CD45RA+ naive T cells. This TCR came from a human donor in good health. Some libraries in this study had Jurkat cell RNA spiked in. The V gene is TRBV29-1, the J gene TRBJ2-1; D unclear. CDR3 sequence reads: CSVEGFSKQFF. The CDR3 nucleotides are TGCAGCGTTGAGGGGTTCAGTAAGCAGTTCTTC.